The 21 T cell receptor beta chains reported below all come from one sample, sequenced in a study of T cell repertoires in cytomegalovirus infection. From the reads, TCRdb called clonotypes with MiXCR, one entry per CDR3 protein. The table shows some 180,000 distinct CDR3 sequences, with approximately 19% occurring only once. Sequences were obtained from PBMCs. The source is a human donor in good health (CMV status not recorded). Some clones in this sample may be carry-over from other donors' samples.

Only a few counts were recorded for this clonotype. The chain couples TRBV2 to TRBJ2-5, with no clear D. V was pared by 6 bases and J by 4 bases, with 9 bases between. This CDR3 is 12 amino acids long. In germline, CDR1 is SNHLY, CDR2 FYNNEI. The CDR3 here is CASSAGPETQYF. The CDR3 DNA is TGTGCCAGCAGCGCAGGCCCAGAGACCCAGTACTTC. The whole variable domain, filled in from reference TRBV2 and TRBJ2-5, reads EPEVTQTPSHQVTQMGQEVILRCVPISNHLYFYWYRQILGQKVEFLVSFYNNEISEKSEIFDDQFSVERPDGSNFTLKIRSTKLEDSAMYFCASSAGPETQYFGPGTRLLVL.

This chain connects TRBV2 to TRBJ2-7; unclear D gene. The germline gives CDR1 SNHLY, CDR2 FYNNEI. Trimming cost V 7 bases and J 6 bases, with 7 bases left between them. The CDR3 covers 10 residues. The CDR3 spells CASTRGEQYF. CDR3 coding DNA: TGTGCCAGCACTCGAGGCGAGCAGTACTTC. The whole variable domain, remainder taken from reference TRBV2 and TRBJ2-7, is EPEVTQTPSHQVTQMGQEVILRCVPISNHLYFYWYRQILGQKVEFLVSFYNNEISEKSEIFDDQFSVERPDGSNFTLKIRSTKLEDSAMYFCASTRGEQYFGPGTRLTVT.

About this clonotype: This may be a read error, as it is one base from a much larger clone. The J gene is TRBJ1-6, the V gene TRBV28; the D is unclear. CDR3 size: 16 residues. V shed 3 bases and J shed 4 bases, with 13 bases lying between them. Germline V lookup: CDR1 MDHEN, CDR2 SYDVKM. This chain's CDR3 is CASSFKIGPYNSPLHF. In DNA form, the CDR3 reads TGTGCCAGCAGTTTTAAGATAGGGCCATATAATTCACCCCTCCACTTT.

The chain is built from TRBV25-1 and TRBJ1-1; D unclear. V lost 3 bases to trimming and J lost 1 base, with 9 bases between them. The germline V gene encodes CDR1 MGHDK and CDR2 SYGVNS. The CDR3 has 14 amino acids. CDR3 nucleotides: TGTGCCAGCAGTGAGGCGACACCGAACACTGAAGCTTTCTTT. Protein: CASSEATPNTEAFF. The full variable domain, completed using reference TRBV25-1 and TRBJ1-1, is EADIYQTPRYLVIGTGKKITLECSQTMGHDKMYWYQQDPGMELHLIHYSYGVNSTEKGDLSSESTVSRIRTEHFPLTLESARPSHTSQYLCASSEATPNTEAFFGQGTRLTVV.

This clonotype was counted at least ten times. J is TRBJ1-1 and V is TRBV7-2; 7 bases match TRBD1. In germline, CDR1 is SGHTA, CDR2 FQGNSA. This CDR3 has 16 residues. Trimming at V came to 6 bases and at J to 1 base, leaving 11 bases not matched to a gene. The DNA of the CDR3 is TGTGCCAGCAGTTCGACCCTGGGACAGAGGAACACTGAAGCTTTCTTT. It encodes CASSSTLGQRNTEAFF.

The J gene is TRBJ2-7, the V gene TRBV7-9; 9 bases are a match to TRBD2. The junction had 15 bases not matched to a gene; V was cut back by 8 bases and J by 7 bases. This CDR3 is built from 15 residues. Germline V CDR1 and CDR2: SEHNR, FQNEAQ (reference sequence). The CDR3 protein is CASGGVGGRAGEQYF. The CDR3 nucleotides read TGTGCCAGCGGCGGGGTGGGCGGGAGGGCGGGTGAGCAGTACTTC.

V gene TRBV30 combines with J gene TRBJ2-7, with a possible D match to TRBD2 (5 bases). Germline V CDR1 and CDR2: GTSNPN, SVGIG (reference sequence). The germline V and J ends were trimmed by 3 bases and 6 bases, with 27 bases remaining between them. The CDR3 runs to 17 residues. In nucleotides, the CDR3 is TGTGCCTGGAGCCTGGGCCCCACCCCAAGCGGTGGTGGCGAGCAGTACTTC. Its translation is CAWSLGPTPSGGGEQYF.

V is TRBV28 and J is TRBJ2-4; D is ambiguous. Trimming left V 5 bases short and J 6 bases short, with 11 bases between. The CDR3 totals 13 residues. Germline CDR1 and CDR2: MDHEN and SYDVKM. Here the CDR3 reads CASSPAPINIQYF. The CDR3 DNA sequence: TGTGCCAGCAGTCCGGCCCCGATAAACATTCAGTACTTC.

The V and J genes are TRBV3-1 and TRBJ1-1; D is uncertain. This CDR3 contains 15 residues. CDR1 is LGHDT, CDR2 YNNKEL, per germline (reference sequence). V lost 4 bases and J lost 5, with 17 bases in between. CDR3 amino acids: CASSLGEVRKTEAFF. As DNA, the CDR3 is TGTGCCAGCAGCCTTGGGGAGGTCCGGAAAACTGAAGCTTTCTTT. The full variable domain, with the rest looked up from reference TRBV3-1 and TRBJ1-1, is DTAVSQTPKYLVTQMGNDKSIKCEQNLGHDTMYWYKQDSKKFLKIMFSYNNKELIINETVPNRFSPKSPDKAHLNLHINSLELGDSAVYFCASSLGEVRKTEAFFGQGTRLTVV.

This clonotype was observed many times. The gene calls are TRBV6-2 or TRBV6-3 and TRBJ2-5; a weak D match, TRBD2 (6 bases). Between the trimmed V and J ends, which lost 2 bases and 0 bases, there was a span of 10 bases. This CDR3 has 15 residues. Germline V lookup: CDR1 MNHEY, CDR2 SVGEGT. As DNA, the CDR3 is TGTGCCAGCAGTTACGGAAGGGACTACCAAGAGACCCAGTACTTC. This encodes CASSYGRDYQETQYF.

This clonotype was counted between two and nine times. This chain joins TRBV6-5 and TRBJ2-1, with 7 bases aligning to TRBD2. The junction had 3 bases not matched to a gene; V was cut back by 4 bases and J by 0 bases. Germline CDR1 reads MNHEY; CDR2 reads SVGAGI. The CDR3 is 15 residues long. CDR3 region: CASSFREGSYNEQFF. The CDR3 nucleotides read TGTGCCAGCAGTTTCAGGGAGGGCTCCTACAATGAGCAGTTCTTC.

To note about this clonotype: An end of the junction does not agree with germline; a read error may underlie this. The chain carries TRBV7-9 and TRBJ1-4; D not resolved. In germline, CDR1 is SEHNR, CDR2 FQNEAQ (reference sequence). CDR3 length: 15 residues. Here the CDR3 reads CASSPRAGGRETLFF. CDR3 nucleotide sequence: TGTGCCAGCAGCCCTAGGGCAGGCGGCCGTGAAACACTGTTTTTT.

The chain is built from TRBV7-9 and TRBJ1-4; no clear D gene. CDR3 size: 15 residues. The germline V gene has CDR1 SEHNR and CDR2 FQNEAQ (reference sequence). V was pared by 5 bases and J by 8 bases, with 18 bases between. The CDR3 DNA sequence: TGTGCCAGCAGCGATCCCCCCCCGCCCGCGGAAAAACTGTTTTTT. It codes for CASSDPPPPAEKLFF.

This clonotype was seen a handful of times. The chain joins TRBV7-8 to TRBJ1-3; D not resolved. Trimming removed 0 bases from V and 4 bases from J, with 10 bases in between. There are 15 residues in the CDR3. Germline values: CDR1 SGHVS, CDR2 FQNEAQ. The CDR3 bases are TGTGCCAGCAGCTTAGCTACGGACGGCGGAAACACCATATATTTT. This sequence encodes CASSLATDGGNTIYF.

The chain joins TRBV2 to TRBJ2-7; 7 bases are a match to TRBD1. Unmatched junction bases numbered 7, after V lost 2 bases and J lost 3 bases. CDR3 length: 15 amino acids. Germline V gene lookup returns CDR1 SNHLY and CDR2 FYNNEI. The CDR3, as DNA: TGTGCCAGCAGTGAACTGAGACAGGGAAACTACGAGCAGTACTTC. Amino acids: CASSELRQGNYEQYF.

This clonotype was picked up a small number of times. The chain joins TRBV6-6 to TRBJ2-3; D ambiguous. Looked up from germline, CDR1 is MNHNY and CDR2 is SVGAGI (reference sequence). The CDR3 is 14 residues long. Trimming left V 3 bases short and J 4 bases short, with 11 bases between. The CDR3 is CASSYSQVADTQYF. CDR3 DNA sequence: TGTGCCAGCAGTTATTCCCAGGTAGCAGATACGCAGTATTTT.

As DNA, the CDR3 is TGTGCCAGTAGTACGGATTCTTCGAACACTGAAGCTTTCTTT. Amino acids: CASSTDSSNTEAFF. V and J are TRBV19 and TRBJ1-1, with D unclear. The CDR3 covers 14 residues. The V end lost 4 bases, the J end lost 1 base, and 10 bases lay between the germline ends. Germline V lookup: CDR1 LNHDA, CDR2 SQIVND (reference sequence). Supplemented by reference TRBV19 and TRBJ1-1, the full variable domain reads DGGITQSPKYLFRKEGQNVTLSCEQNLNHDAMYWYRQDPGQGLRLIYYSQIVNDFQKGDIAEGYSVSREKKESFPLTVTSAQKNPTAFYLCASSTDSSNTEAFFGQGTRLTVV.

This clonotype was found a few times. This chain joins TRBV28 and TRBJ2-3; maybe TRBD1 (5 bases). V dropped 6 bases and J dropped 2 bases, with 9 bases sitting between them. This CDR3 contains 13 residues. CDR1 and CDR2 from the germline V gene are MDHEN and SYDVKM. Written as DNA, the CDR3 is TGTGCCAGCAGCCAGGGATACACAGATACGCAGTATTTT. As protein: CASSQGYTDTQYF.

The gene calls are TRBV28 and TRBJ2-7; D not certain. The V gene's germline CDR1 is MDHEN and CDR2 SYDVKM. This CDR3 spans 13 amino acids. Trimming shortened V by 3 bases and J by 1 base, and 7 bases separated the two germline ends. The CDR3 reads CASSFTRSYEQYF. The DNA of the CDR3 is TGTGCCAGCAGTTTTACGAGATCCTACGAGCAGTACTTC.

This clonotype was counted only a few times. V and J are TRBV7-9 and TRBJ2-3; D remains unclear. Trimming removed 2 bases at V and 0 bases at J, with 15 bases between. Germline CDR1 SEHNR, CDR2 FQNEAQ (reference sequence). This CDR3 is built from 17 residues. The CDR3: CASSLRVVVYSTDTQYF. CDR3 DNA: TGTGCCAGCAGCTTAAGGGTTGTCGTATATAGCACAGATACGCAGTATTTT.

This clonotype turned up a few times. The V and J genes are TRBV25-1 and TRBJ1-5; TRBD1 matches 10 bases. Looked up from germline, CDR1 is MGHDK and CDR2 is SYGVNS. This CDR3 spans 18 amino acids. V lost 3 bases to trimming and J lost 11 bases; unmatched junction nucleotides: 19. CDR3 DNA sequence: TGTGCCAGCAGTGAGGCGGGGCCGGGACAGGGGTTTTTCGGGGCCCAGCATTTT. This gives the protein CASSEAGPGQGFFGAQHF. Filled out from reference TRBV25-1 and TRBJ1-5, the complete variable domain reads EADIYQTPRYLVIGTGKKITLECSQTMGHDKMYWYQQDPGMELHLIHYSYGVNSTEKGDLSSESTVSRIRTEHFPLTLESARPSHTSQYLCASSEAGPGQGFFGAQHFGDGTRLSIL.